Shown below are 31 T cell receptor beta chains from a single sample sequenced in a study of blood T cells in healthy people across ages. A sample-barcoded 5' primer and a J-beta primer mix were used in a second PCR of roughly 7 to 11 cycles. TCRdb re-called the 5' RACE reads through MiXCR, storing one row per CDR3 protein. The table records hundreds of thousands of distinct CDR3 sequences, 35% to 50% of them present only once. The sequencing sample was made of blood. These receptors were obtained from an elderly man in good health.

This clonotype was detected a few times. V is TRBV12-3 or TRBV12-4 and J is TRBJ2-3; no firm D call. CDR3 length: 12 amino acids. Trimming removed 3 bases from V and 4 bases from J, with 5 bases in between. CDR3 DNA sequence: TGTGCCAGCAGTTTTCAGCCAGATACGCAGTATTTT. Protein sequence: CASSFQPDTQYF.

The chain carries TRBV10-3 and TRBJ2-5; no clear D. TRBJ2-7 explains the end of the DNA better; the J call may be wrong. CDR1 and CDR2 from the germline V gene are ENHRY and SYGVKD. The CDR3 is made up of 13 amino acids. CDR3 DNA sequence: TGTGCCATCAGTGAGGGGGTAGGACACGAGCAGTACTTC. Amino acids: CAISEGVGHEQYF.

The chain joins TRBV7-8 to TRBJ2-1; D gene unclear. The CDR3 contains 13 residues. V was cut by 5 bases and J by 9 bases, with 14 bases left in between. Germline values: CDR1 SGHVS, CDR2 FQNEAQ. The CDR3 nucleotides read TGTGCCAGCAGCCAAGTTGGATACGGTGAGCAGTTCTTC. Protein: CASSQVGYGEQFF.

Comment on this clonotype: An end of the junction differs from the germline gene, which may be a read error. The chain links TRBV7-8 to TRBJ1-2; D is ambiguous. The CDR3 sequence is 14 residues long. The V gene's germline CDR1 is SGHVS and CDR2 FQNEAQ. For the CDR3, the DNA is TGTGCCAGCAGCTTAGGGAGGGATTTCTATGGCCACACCTTC. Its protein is CASSLGRDFYGHTF.

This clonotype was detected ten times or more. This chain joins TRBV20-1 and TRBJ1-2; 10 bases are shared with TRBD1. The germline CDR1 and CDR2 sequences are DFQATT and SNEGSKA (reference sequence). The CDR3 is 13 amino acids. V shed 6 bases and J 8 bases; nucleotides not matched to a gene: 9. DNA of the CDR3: TGCAGTGCGGACGGGACAGGGGCAGGCGGCTACACCTTC. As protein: CSADGTGAGGYTF.

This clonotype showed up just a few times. This CDR3 reads CASSESVGGLSEQYF. The DNA of the CDR3 is TGCGCCAGCAGTGAGTCTGTGGGGGGGCTTTCCGAGCAGTACTTC. V gene TRBV10-2 combines with J gene TRBJ2-5; D might be TRBD2 (7 bases). The J call may be wrong; the DNA end is better matched by TRBJ2-7. CDR1 is WSHSY, CDR2 SAAADI, per germline. The length of the CDR3 is 15 residues.

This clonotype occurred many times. This chain's CDR3 is CASSLLHPLEGQGGNGYTF. Here the CDR3 DNA reads TGTGCCAGCAGTTTACTCCACCCCCTGGAGGGACAGGGGGGGAATGGCTACACCTTC. The gene calls are TRBV28 and TRBJ1-2; 11 positions agree with TRBD1. The CDR3 contains 19 residues. Losses at the gene ends were 2 bases for V and 6 bases for J; bases not matched to a gene: 17. Germline loops: CDR1 MDHEN, CDR2 SYDVKM.

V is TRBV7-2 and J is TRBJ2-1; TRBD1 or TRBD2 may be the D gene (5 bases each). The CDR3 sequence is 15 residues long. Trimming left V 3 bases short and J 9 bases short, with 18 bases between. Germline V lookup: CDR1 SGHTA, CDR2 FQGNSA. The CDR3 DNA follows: TGTGCCAGCAGCTTGGAACCGGGGCCTAGCTCTGAGCAGTTCTTC. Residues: CASSLEPGPSSEQFF.

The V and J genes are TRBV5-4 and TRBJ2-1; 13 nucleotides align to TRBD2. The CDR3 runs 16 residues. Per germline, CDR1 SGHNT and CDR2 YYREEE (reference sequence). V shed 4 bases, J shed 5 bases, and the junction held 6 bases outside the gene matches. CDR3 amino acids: CASSAGLAGVHNEQFF. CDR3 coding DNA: TGTGCCAGCAGCGCCGGACTAGCGGGAGTCCACAATGAGCAGTTCTTC.

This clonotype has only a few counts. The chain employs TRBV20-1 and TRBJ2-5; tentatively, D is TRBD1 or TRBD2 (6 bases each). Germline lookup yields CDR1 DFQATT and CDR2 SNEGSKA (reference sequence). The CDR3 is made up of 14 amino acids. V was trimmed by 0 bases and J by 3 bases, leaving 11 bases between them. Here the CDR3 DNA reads TGCAGTGCTAGAGAGGGGGGCCCTGAAGAGACCCAGTACTTC. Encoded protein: CSAREGGPEETQYF.

The DNA of the CDR3 is TGTGCCAGCAGCCAGACTAGCGCAGATACGCAGTATTTT. It is translated as CASSQTSADTQYF. The chain carries TRBV14 and TRBJ2-3; 8 bases line up with TRBD2. The length of the CDR3 is 13 residues. Germline CDR1 and CDR2: SGHDN and FVKESK. J gave up 4 bases and V 3 bases, and 0 bases lay outside the gene matches.

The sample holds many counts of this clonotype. The CDR3 loop is CSVEKDRGRYEQYF. CDR3 bases: TGCAGCGTTGAAAAAGACAGGGGACGCTACGAGCAGTACTTC. This chain links TRBV29-1 with TRBJ2-7; 8 bases are a match to TRBD1. Germline V CDR1 and CDR2: SQVTM, ANQGSEA. V was clipped by 2 bases and J by 3 bases; unmatched bases: 6. The CDR3 totals 14 residues.

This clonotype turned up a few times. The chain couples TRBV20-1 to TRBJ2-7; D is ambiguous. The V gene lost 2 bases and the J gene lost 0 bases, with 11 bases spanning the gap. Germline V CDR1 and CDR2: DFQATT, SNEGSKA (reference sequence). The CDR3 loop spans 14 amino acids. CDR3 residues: CSARLARSSYEQYF. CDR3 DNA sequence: TGCAGTGCTAGACTTGCGCGAAGCTCCTACGAGCAGTACTTC.

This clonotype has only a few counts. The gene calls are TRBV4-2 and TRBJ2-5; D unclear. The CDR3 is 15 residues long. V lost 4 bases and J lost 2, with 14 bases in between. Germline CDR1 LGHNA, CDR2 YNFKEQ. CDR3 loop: CASSPAGESQETQYF. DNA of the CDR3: TGTGCCAGCAGCCCAGCAGGAGAATCTCAAGAGACCCAGTACTTC.

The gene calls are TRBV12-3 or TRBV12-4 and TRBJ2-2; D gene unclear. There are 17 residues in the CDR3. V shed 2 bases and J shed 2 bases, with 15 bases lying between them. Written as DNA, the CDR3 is TGTGCCAGCAGTTTAATTCTTGGCAGATCAAACACCGGGGAGCTGTTTTTT. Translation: CASSLILGRSNTGELFF.

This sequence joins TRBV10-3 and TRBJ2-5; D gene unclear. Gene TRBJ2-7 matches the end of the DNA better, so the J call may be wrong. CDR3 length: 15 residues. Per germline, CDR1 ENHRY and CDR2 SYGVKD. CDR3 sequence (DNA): TGTGCCATCAGTGGGCCAGACTCGGGCCTCTACGAGCAGTACTTC. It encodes CAISGPDSGLYEQYF.

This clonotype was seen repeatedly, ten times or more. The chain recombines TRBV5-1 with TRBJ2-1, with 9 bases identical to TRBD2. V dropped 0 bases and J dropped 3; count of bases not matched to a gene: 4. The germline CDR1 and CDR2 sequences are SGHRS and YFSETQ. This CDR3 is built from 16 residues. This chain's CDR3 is CASSLVLAGDYNEQFF. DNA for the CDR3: TGCGCCAGCAGCTTGGTTTTAGCGGGGGACTACAATGAGCAGTTCTTC.

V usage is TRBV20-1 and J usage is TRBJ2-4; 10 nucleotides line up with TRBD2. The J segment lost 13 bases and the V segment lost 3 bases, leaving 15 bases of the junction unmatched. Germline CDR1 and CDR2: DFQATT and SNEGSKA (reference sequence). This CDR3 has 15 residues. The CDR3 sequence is CSASNSGGLSNEQYF. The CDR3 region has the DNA TGCAGTGCTAGTAATAGCGGGGGGCTTTCAAATGAGCAGTACTTC.

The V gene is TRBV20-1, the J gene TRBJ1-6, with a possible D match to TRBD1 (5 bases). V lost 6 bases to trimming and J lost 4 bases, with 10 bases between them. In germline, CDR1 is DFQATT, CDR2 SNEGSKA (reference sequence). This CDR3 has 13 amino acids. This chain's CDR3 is CSARTSYNSPLHF. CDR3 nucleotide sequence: TGCAGTGCCCGGACAAGTTATAATTCACCCCTCCACTTT.

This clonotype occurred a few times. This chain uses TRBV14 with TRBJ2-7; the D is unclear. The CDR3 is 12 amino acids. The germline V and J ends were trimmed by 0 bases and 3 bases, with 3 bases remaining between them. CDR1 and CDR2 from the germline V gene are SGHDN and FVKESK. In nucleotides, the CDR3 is TGTGCCAGCAGCCAAGATATCTACGAGCAGTACTTC. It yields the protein CASSQDIYEQYF.

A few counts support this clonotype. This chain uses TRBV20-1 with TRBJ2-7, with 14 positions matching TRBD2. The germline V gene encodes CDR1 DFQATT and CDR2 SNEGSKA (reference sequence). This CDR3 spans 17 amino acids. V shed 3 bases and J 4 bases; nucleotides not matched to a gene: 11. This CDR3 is CSASSLRTSGGFYEQYF. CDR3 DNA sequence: TGCAGTGCTAGCAGCTTAAGGACTAGCGGGGGGTTTTACGAGCAGTACTTC.

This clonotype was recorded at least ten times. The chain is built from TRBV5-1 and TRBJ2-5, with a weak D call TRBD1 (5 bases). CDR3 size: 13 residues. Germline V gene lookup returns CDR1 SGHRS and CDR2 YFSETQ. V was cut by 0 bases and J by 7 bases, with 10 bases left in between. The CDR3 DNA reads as TGCGCCAGCAGCTTGGACTACACAGGGACCCAGTACTTC. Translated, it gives CASSLDYTGTQYF.

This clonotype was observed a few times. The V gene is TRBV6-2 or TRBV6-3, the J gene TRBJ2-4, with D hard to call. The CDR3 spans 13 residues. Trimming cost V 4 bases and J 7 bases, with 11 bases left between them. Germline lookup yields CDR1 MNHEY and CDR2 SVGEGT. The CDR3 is CASSFFSGNIQYF. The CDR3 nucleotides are TGTGCCAGCAGTTTCTTCAGTGGGAACATTCAGTACTTC.

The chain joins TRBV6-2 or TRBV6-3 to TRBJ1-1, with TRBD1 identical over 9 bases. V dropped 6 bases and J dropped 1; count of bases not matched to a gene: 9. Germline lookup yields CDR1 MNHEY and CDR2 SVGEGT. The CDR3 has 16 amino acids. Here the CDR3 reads CASSRGQGRWNTEAFF. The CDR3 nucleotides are TGTGCCAGCAGCCGCGGACAGGGGAGGTGGAACACTGAAGCTTTCTTT.

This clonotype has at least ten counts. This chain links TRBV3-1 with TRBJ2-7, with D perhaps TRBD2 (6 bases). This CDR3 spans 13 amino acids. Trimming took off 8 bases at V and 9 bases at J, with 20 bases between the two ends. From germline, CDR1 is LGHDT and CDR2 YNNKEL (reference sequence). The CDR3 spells CASFLTGDRVQYF. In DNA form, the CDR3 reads TGTGCCAGCTTTTTGACGGGAGATAGAGTGCAGTACTTC.

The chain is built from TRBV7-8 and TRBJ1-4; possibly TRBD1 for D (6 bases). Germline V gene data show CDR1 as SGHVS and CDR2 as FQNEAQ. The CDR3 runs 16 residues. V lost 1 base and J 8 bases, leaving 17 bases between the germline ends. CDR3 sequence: CASSLDERQAGEKLFF. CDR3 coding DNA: TGTGCCAGCAGCTTAGACGAAAGACAGGCCGGCGAAAAACTGTTTTTT.

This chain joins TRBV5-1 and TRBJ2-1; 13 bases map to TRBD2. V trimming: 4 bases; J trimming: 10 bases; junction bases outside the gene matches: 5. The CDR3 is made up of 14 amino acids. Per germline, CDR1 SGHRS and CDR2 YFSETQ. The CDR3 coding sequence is TGCGCCAGCAGCGCGGGACTAGCGGGGCGAGAGCAGTTCTTC. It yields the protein CASSAGLAGREQFF.

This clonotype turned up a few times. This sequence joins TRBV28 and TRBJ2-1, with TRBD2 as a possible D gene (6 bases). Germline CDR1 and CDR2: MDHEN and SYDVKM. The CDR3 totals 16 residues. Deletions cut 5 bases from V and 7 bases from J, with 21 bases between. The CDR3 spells CASSIVVGTSGNEQFF. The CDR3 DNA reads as TGTGCCAGCAGTATAGTAGTGGGGACTTCGGGGAATGAGCAGTTCTTC. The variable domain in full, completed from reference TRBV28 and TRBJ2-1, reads DVKVTQSSRYLVKRTGEKVFLECVQDMDHENMFWYRQDPGLGLRLIYFSYDVKMKEKGDIPEGYSVSREKKERFSLILESASTNQTSMYLCASSIVVGTSGNEQFFGPGTRLTVL.

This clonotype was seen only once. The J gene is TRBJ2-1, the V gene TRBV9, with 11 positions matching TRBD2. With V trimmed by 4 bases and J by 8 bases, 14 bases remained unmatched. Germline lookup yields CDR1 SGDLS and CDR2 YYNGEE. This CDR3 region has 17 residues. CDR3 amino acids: CASSNTEGSGGADEQFF. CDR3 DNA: TGTGCCAGCAGCAATACCGAGGGTAGCGGGGGGGCGGATGAGCAGTTCTTC.

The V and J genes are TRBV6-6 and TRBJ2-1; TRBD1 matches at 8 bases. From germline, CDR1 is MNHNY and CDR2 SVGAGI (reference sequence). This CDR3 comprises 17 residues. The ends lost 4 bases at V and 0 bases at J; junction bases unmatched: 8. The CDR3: CASSSSQGESSYNEQFF. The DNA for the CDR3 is TGTGCCAGCAGTTCATCACAGGGGGAAAGCTCCTACAATGAGCAGTTCTTC.

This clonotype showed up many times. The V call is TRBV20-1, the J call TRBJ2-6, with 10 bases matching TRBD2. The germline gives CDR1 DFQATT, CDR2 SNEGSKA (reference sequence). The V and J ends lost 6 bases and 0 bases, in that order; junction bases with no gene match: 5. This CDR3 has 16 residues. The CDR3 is CSARTSGYSGANVLTF. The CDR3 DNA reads TGCAGTGCCAGGACTAGCGGATACTCTGGGGCCAACGTCCTGACTTTC.